Detailed here is one T cell receptor beta chain. Germline V gives CDR1 MNHEY, CDR2 SMNVEV (reference sequence). There are 15 residues in the CDR3. The V end was cut by 3 bases, the J end by 4 bases, with 13 bases between. The repertoire was sequenced with immunoSEQ multiplex PCR; TCRdb's copy has only in-frame clones and lacks some. The table shows about 250,000 clones, with over 75% occurring only once. This sample stems from a study of blood T cell repertoires in COVID-19. For the study at large: Samples came from the United States, Italy and Spain, spanning acute and convalescent COVID-19. From T cells, B-cell-depleted T cells, or PBMCs came the material, which was cDNA or gDNA.

The receptor comes from a man in his forties or fifties with active or convalescent COVID-19. Sequenced: peripheral blood. V is TRBV27 and J is TRBJ2-1; D perhaps matches TRBD2 (6 bases). For the CDR3, the DNA is TGTGCCAGCAGTTTTTGGAAGGGAGGATACAATGAGCAGTTCTTC. Translating it yields CASSFWKGGYNEQFF.